The following is a T cell receptor beta chain sequence with its context. Libraries were prepared by immunoSEQ multiplex PCR; TCRdb keeps only in-frame clonotypes and omits some of them. Among millions of clones listed, about 93% were seen once. This sample was included in a study of shared clonotypes between healthy human individuals. The germline CDR1 and CDR2 sequences are MNHEY and SMNVEV (reference sequence). J was trimmed by 8 bases and V by 3 bases; bases with no gene match: 5. The CDR3 loop spans 15 amino acids. Terminally differentiated effector memory CD45RA+ cells were excluded by CCR7 positive selection of CD45RO-negative cells.

Sequenced input: naive CD8+ T cells from PBMCs. The V call is TRBV27, the J call TRBJ2-4; 12 nucleotides agree with TRBD1. This receptor was identified in a man aged 18 to 29 in good health. Some clones in this sample may be carry-over from other donors' samples. Here the CDR3 reads CASSFRDRGLDIQYF. The CDR3 coding sequence is TGTGCCAGCAGTTTCCGGGACAGGGGGCTAGACATTCAGTACTTC.